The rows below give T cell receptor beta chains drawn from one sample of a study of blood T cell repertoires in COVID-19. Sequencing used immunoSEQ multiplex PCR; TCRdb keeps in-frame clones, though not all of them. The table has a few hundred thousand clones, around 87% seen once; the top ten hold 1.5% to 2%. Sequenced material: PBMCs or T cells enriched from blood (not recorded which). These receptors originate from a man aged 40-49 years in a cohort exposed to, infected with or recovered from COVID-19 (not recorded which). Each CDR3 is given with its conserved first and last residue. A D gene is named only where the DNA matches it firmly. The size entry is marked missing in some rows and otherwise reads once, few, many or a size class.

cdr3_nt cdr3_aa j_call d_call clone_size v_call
TGTGCCAGCAGTGAAGGTAGTCGGGGACAGATCTACACCTTC CASSEGSRGQIYTF TRBJ1-2 TRBD1 NA TRBV6-1
TGTGCCAGCAGTTACTCGAGGCAGCCTTCCTATGGCTACACCTTC CASSYSRQPSYGYTF TRBJ1-2 NA NA TRBV6-5
TGTGCCTGGAGTGTGGGGCGGGGAAACTCCTACGAGCAGTACTTC CAWSVGRGNSYEQYF TRBJ2-7 NA NA TRBV30
TGCGCCAGCAGCTTGGGGAGCTCCTACAATGAGCAGTTCTTC CASSLGSSYNEQFF TRBJ2-1 NA once TRBV5-1
TGTGCCAGCAGCCCAGGTCTAGCGTCAGGCTCCTACAATGAGCAGTTCTTC CASSPGLASGSYNEQFF TRBJ2-1 NA NA TRBV4-2
TGTGCCAGCAGCGAGGGACAGGGGACCAATCAGCCCCAGCATTTT CASSEGQGTNQPQHF TRBJ1-5 TRBD1 once TRBV11-2
TGTGCCAGCAGTGACCCGGGACAGATTTATCCCTACGAGCAGTACTTC CASSDPGQIYPYEQYF TRBJ2-7 TRBD1 NA TRBV6-1
TGTGCCAGCAGCCCCACCCCCGGGTATACGCAGTATTTT CASSPTPGYTQYF TRBJ2-3 NA NA TRBV7-9
TGTGCCAGCACGGGGGACACAGATACGCAGTATTTT CASTGDTDTQYF TRBJ2-3 NA NA TRBV28
TGTGCCAGCAGTTACGCTAATGCAGGGGTTACTGAAGCTTTCTTT CASSYANAGVTEAFF TRBJ1-1 NA once TRBV6-2/TRBV6-3
TGTGCCACCAGCAGGGACTCACAGGGGTATAGCAATCAGCCCCAGCATTTT CATSRDSQGYSNQPQHF TRBJ1-5 TRBD1 NA TRBV15
TGTGCCAGCAGCCCAACGCTAGCGACCAATGAGCAGTTCTTC CASSPTLATNEQFF TRBJ2-1 NA NA TRBV11-1
TGTGCCAGTAGTATAGCTGGGACAGCTTTTTCCTACGAGCAGTACTTC CASSIAGTAFSYEQYF TRBJ2-7 TRBD1 NA TRBV19
TGTGCCAGCAGCCGTACTAGCGCCTACGAGCAGTACTTC CASSRTSAYEQYF TRBJ2-7 TRBD2 NA TRBV5-4
TGTGCCAGCAGCCCCACTAGCGGTTATACCTACGAGCAGTACTTC CASSPTSGYTYEQYF TRBJ2-7 TRBD2 NA TRBV4-2
TGCAGTGCGGACAGGGTATATTTCTTT CSADRVYFF TRBJ1-1 TRBD1 NA TRBV20-1
TGTGCCAGCAGCCTCAGCGGGAGCGACTACAATGAGCAGTTCTTC CASSLSGSDYNEQFF TRBJ2-1 TRBD2 NA TRBV7-3
TGTGCCAGCAGCTTGCACGGGAGGGGGCCAACTAATGAAAAACTGTTTTTT CASSLHGRGPTNEKLFF TRBJ1-4 TRBD1 once TRBV7-9
TGTGCCAGCAGCCCCGGGACTAGCGGGAGTTTTTCCTACAATGAGCAGTTCTTC CASSPGTSGSFSYNEQFF TRBJ2-1 TRBD2 NA TRBV3-1/TRBV3-2
TGTGCCAGCAGCTTGGCCCTAGCGGGAGGTTGGGGCTCCTACAATGAGCAGTTCTTC CASSLALAGGWGSYNEQFF TRBJ2-1 TRBD2 NA TRBV5-4
TGTGCCAGCAGTACTCTAGCGGGAGGGACCGGGGAGCTGTTTTTT CASSTLAGGTGELFF TRBJ2-2 TRBD2 once TRBV28
TGTGCCAGCAAGACAGGGGGCGGCTACGAGCAGTACTTC CASKTGGGYEQYF TRBJ2-7 TRBD1 NA TRBV2
TGTGCCAGCAGCCCGGGACTAGCCGAGACCCAGTACTTC CASSPGLAETQYF TRBJ2-5 TRBD2 NA TRBV11-2
TGTGCCACCAGCCTCATCAGCAGGACAGGAGGTTTGGGTCAGCCCCAGCATTTT CATSLISRTGGLGQPQHF TRBJ1-5 TRBD1 NA TRBV15
TGTGCCAGTAGAAGACGCACAGGGGGCGGCGTTGAAAAACTGTTTTTT CASRRRTGGGVEKLFF TRBJ1-4 TRBD1 once TRBV19
TGTGCCAGCAGTTTAATGGCATCCACTGAAGCTTTCTTT CASSLMASTEAFF TRBJ1-1 NA NA TRBV12-3/TRBV12-4
TGTGCCAGCAGTTGGGGGGGGACGAGCAATCAGCCCCAGCATTTT CASSWGGTSNQPQHF TRBJ1-5 NA NA TRBV28
TGTGCCAGCACCCCCCGCCAGGGGAAGAACACTGAAGCTTTCTTT CASTPRQGKNTEAFF TRBJ1-1 NA once TRBV27
TGTGCCAGCTCACCACTCCGCGGGCAGCCCCAGCATTTT CASSPLRGQPQHF TRBJ1-5 NA NA TRBV18
TGCAGCGCCTTGGGGAAGAGGGTAGACATTCAGTACTTC CSALGKRVDIQYF TRBJ2-4 NA NA TRBV29-1
TGTGCCAGCAGCTTAAGTCTAGCGGGAGGCCCGAGCTCCTACAATGAGCAGTTCTTC CASSLSLAGGPSSYNEQFF TRBJ2-1 TRBD2 once TRBV7-2
TGCGCCAGCAGCCAAGGGTTTCGGACAGGGGGCAACACCATATATTTT CASSQGFRTGGNTIYF TRBJ1-3 TRBD1 NA TRBV4-1
TGCAGCGTTACAGGGGGTAACACAGATACGCAGTATTTT CSVTGGNTDTQYF TRBJ2-3 TRBD1 NA TRBV29-1
TGTGCCAGCTCACCACCCGGACAGGGGGTTAACTATGGCTACACCTTC CASSPPGQGVNYGYTF TRBJ1-2 TRBD1 NA TRBV18
TGTGCCAGCAGTTCCGGGACAGGGCCCCACGAGCAGTACTTC CASSSGTGPHEQYF TRBJ2-7 TRBD1 NA TRBV27
TGTGCCAGCAATCTCTATAATTCACCCCTCCACTTT CASNLYNSPLHF TRBJ1-6 NA NA TRBV2
TGTGCCAGCAGTTCCTGGACAGGGCTGAACACTGAAGCTTTCTTT CASSSWTGLNTEAFF TRBJ1-1 TRBD1 NA TRBV28
TGTGCCAGCAGCGAGCGAATCGGACTAGCGGGAGGGGCCTACGAGCAGTACTTC CASSERIGLAGGAYEQYF TRBJ2-7 TRBD2 NA TRBV2
TGTGCCAGCAGCGTACAGGGAGTAGGTGAAAAACTGTTTTTT CASSVQGVGEKLFF TRBJ1-4 NA once TRBV28
TGTGCCAGCAGCTTAGGCGGTTTTGAGCGGGAGTATGGTAATGAGCAGTTCTTC CASSLGGFEREYGNEQFF TRBJ2-1 TRBD2 NA TRBV7-9
TGCGCCAGCAGCTTGGTGGCAGGGGATAATTCACCCCTCCACTTT CASSLVAGDNSPLHF TRBJ1-6 NA NA TRBV5-1
TGTGCCAGCAGCTTAGTCCAGGGTTTTGTCTACGAGCAGTACTTC CASSLVQGFVYEQYF TRBJ2-7 NA NA TRBV7-9
TGTGCCAGCAGCCAAACGAGTGAGCAGTTCTTC CASSQTSEQFF TRBJ2-1 NA once TRBV3-1/TRBV3-2
TGTGCCAGCAGTTTGTTCGGACAGGGGCAAGAGACCCAGTACTTC CASSLFGQGQETQYF TRBJ2-5 TRBD1 NA TRBV28
TGCGCCAGTAACTTACAGGGGAACCAAGAGACCCAGTACTTC CASNLQGNQETQYF TRBJ2-5 TRBD1 NA TRBV5-1
TGTGCCAGCTCACCTTCTAGCGGGAGGGCGCAAGAGACCCAGTACTTC CASSPSSGRAQETQYF TRBJ2-5 TRBD2 NA TRBV18
TGTGCCAGCAGTGAATCGACAGGACGGACCGGGGAGCTGTTTTTT CASSESTGRTGELFF TRBJ2-2 NA few TRBV25-1
TGTGCCAGCTCACCAGGGACTAGCAACTACGAGCAGTACTTC CASSPGTSNYEQYF TRBJ2-7 TRBD2 once TRBV18
TGTGCCAGCAGTTTCAGGGGAGGGTTCGGGGAGCTGTTTTTT CASSFRGGFGELFF TRBJ2-2 NA once TRBV6-5
TGTGCCAGCACTGAACCGGGAAACACCGGGGAGCTGTTTTTT CASTEPGNTGELFF TRBJ2-2 NA NA TRBV6-1
TGTGCCAGCTCCTCACTAGCGGGAGACACGAGTGAGCAGTTCTTC CASSSLAGDTSEQFF TRBJ2-1 TRBD2 NA TRBV18
TGTGCCAGCAGCTTAATGGGACAGGGGGCTGAAGCTTTCTTT CASSLMGQGAEAFF TRBJ1-1 TRBD1 few TRBV7-3
TGTGCCATCAGTGAGAGTGGAGGGCGGGGGCAAGAGACCCAGTACTTC CAISESGGRGQETQYF TRBJ2-5 TRBD2 NA TRBV10-3
TGCGCCAGCAGCTCGGACAGGGCGAACACTGAAGCTTTCTTT CASSSDRANTEAFF TRBJ1-1 TRBD1 NA TRBV5-1
TGTGCCAGCAGTGACTCGCCGAGTTCCTACAATGAGCAGTTCTTC CASSDSPSSYNEQFF TRBJ2-1 NA NA TRBV6-4
TGTGCCAGCAGCCTTCCCCGTCCGACCGGGGAGTACGAAAAACTGTTTTTT CASSLPRPTGEYEKLFF TRBJ1-4 NA NA TRBV3-1/TRBV3-2
TGTGCCAGCACTGGGACTAGCGGGATCACCGGGGAGCTGTTTTTT CASTGTSGITGELFF TRBJ2-2 TRBD2 few TRBV2
TGCGCCAGCAGCACACAGGGGGCGGAATCCTACAATGAGCAGTTCTTC CASSTQGAESYNEQFF TRBJ2-1 TRBD1 NA TRBV5-1
TGCGCCAGCAGCCAGAGCGGGGGACTCTGGAACACCGGGGAGCTGTTTTTT CASSQSGGLWNTGELFF TRBJ2-2 TRBD2 NA TRBV5-1